This TCR beta chain emerged from a study of vaccination and CD4 T cells after COVID-19. Study summary: Either a CEFX pool, an HIV-1 Nef pool, or no peptide was added to control cultures.

As concerns this clonotype: As yet, its antigen is unknown.

Treatment of the sample: roughly 11-day PBMC culture with coronavirus spike peptide pools or control peptides (ViraFEST assay). Sequenced with the Oncomine TCR Beta short-read assay was DNA taken from cultured CD4+ T cells. Genomic DNA was drawn out of CD4+ T cells grown in culture. TCRdb passed the PCR reads through MiXCR, listing each CDR3 protein once. The sample records roughly 14,000 distinct CDR3 sequences, roughly 61% being singletons. The CDR3 runs 13 residues. Trimming pared 7 bases from V and 10 bases from J, leaving 19 bases between. Per germline, CDR1 MDHEN and CDR2 SYDVKM. The TCR was taken from a human donor who had recovered from COVID-19. J is TRBJ1-1 and V is TRBV28; TRBD1 is a possible D gene (5 bases). The specimen was CD4+ T cells from blood, cultured in vitro. DNA for the CDR3: TGTGCCAGCAATCCGACCGGGACGAGGGGAGCTTTCTTT. Translation: CASNPTGTRGAFF.